A single sample gave rise to the 6 T cell receptor beta chains below, sequenced in a study of shared clonotypes between healthy human individuals. TCRdb's copy holds only in-frame clones and misses some; the assay was immunoSEQ multiplex PCR. The sample records some 2,100,000 clones, approximately 96% being singletons. The material sequenced was naive CD4+ T cells sorted from blood. Subset given: CD45RA+ positively selected. Source of these receptors: a man aged 18 to 30 in good health.

The V and J genes are TRBV5-6 and TRBJ1-1; TRBD1 is a possible D gene (5 bases). Germline assignment: CDR1 SGHDT and CDR2 YYEEEE. The CDR3 extends over 14 amino acids. V lost 0 bases and J 1 base, leaving 7 bases between the germline ends. The CDR3 here is CASSLEGWNTEAFF. For the CDR3, the DNA is TGTGCCAGCAGCTTGGAGGGGTGGAACACTGAAGCTTTCTTT.

The rearrangement links TRBV25-1 to TRBJ1-2; 12 bases map to TRBD1. Germline V CDR1 and CDR2: MGHDK, SYGVNS. With V trimmed by 8 bases and J by 8 bases, 12 bases remained unmatched. The CDR3 covers 15 residues. The CDR3 loop reads CASANPGTGGGGYTF. The CDR3 bases are TGTGCCAGCGCAAACCCGGGGACAGGGGGCGGGGGCTACACCTTC.

The rearrangement links TRBV11-2 to TRBJ2-7, with 12 bases aligning to TRBD2. This CDR3 has 14 residues. V lost 6 bases to trimming and J lost 2 bases; unmatched junction nucleotides: 2. The germline gives CDR1 SGHAT, CDR2 FQNNGV. Here the CDR3 DNA reads TGTGCCAGCAGACTAGCGGGAGGTACCTACGAGCAGTACTTC. Encoded protein: CASRLAGGTYEQYF.

This clone was seen a single time. The gene calls are TRBV2 and TRBJ1-1; D remains unclear. Trimming removed 7 bases at V and 9 bases at J, with 6 bases between. The CDR3 is 9 residues long. Per the germline V gene, CDR1 is SNHLY and CDR2 is FYNNEI. The CDR3 bases are TGTGCCAGCAACGAACAAGCTTTCTTT. As protein: CASNEQAFF.

CDR3 sequence reads: CASSTKRFTEAFF. CDR3 DNA: TGTGCCAGCAGTACAAAAAGATTCACTGAAGCTTTCTTT. The V and J genes are TRBV6-6 and TRBJ1-1; no firm D call. Germline CDR1 reads MNHNY; CDR2 reads SVGAGI (reference sequence). This CDR3 has 13 residues. V shed 5 bases and J shed 4 bases, with 11 bases lying between them.

The chain recombines TRBV4-1 with TRBJ2-2; maybe TRBD1 (5 bases). Germline V lookup: CDR1 MGHRA, CDR2 YSYEKL. V was shortened by 4 bases and J by 6 bases, with 15 bases between the two germline ends. This CDR3 spans 15 amino acids. CDR3 bases: TGCGCCAGCAGCCTGAGTAGGGTAGGGGCCGGGGAGCTGTTTTTT. As protein: CASSLSRVGAGELFF.